The entry below gives a single TCR beta chain sequence along with its context. The antigen is undetermined. The junction differs from germline at one of its ends, possibly a read error. Germline assignment: CDR1 MNHNS and CDR2 SASEGT. CDR3 length equals 13 residues. This entry comes from a study of OX40 agonist ivuxolimab in advanced cancers. Method: immunoSEQ multiplex PCR; TCRdb's copy keeps in-frame clones and lacks some. The sample lists tens of thousands of clones, roughly 88% occurring once. Study results and caveats: People who partly responded at 0.1-3.0 mg/kg had some of the least clonal expansion seen.

This TCR was sampled from an adult with an advanced solid tumor such as melanoma, head and neck, liver or kidney cancer. V gene TRBV6-1 combines with J gene TRBJ2-1; D may be TRBD1 or TRBD2 (5 bases each). The specimen comprised CD4+ or CD8+ T cells sorted from blood, sampled in a trial of the OX40 agonist ivuxolimab. The DNA of the CDR3 is TGTGCCAACAGTAGGGGAATAGGAGGTGAGCAGTTCTTC. Protein product: CANSRGIGGEQFF.